The rows below give T cell receptor beta chains drawn from one sample of a study of T cell responses to AZD1222 COVID-19 vaccine. Repertoires were generated with immunoSEQ multiplex PCR, while TCRdb's copy carries only in-frame clones and drops some. Of more than 85,000 clones listed, 70% to 90% were seen once; the top ten hold more than 6%. The source material was peripheral blood, sampled on day 0 of AZD1222 vaccination. The receptors were gathered from an adult in good health. The CDR3 runs from the conserved cysteine through the conserved F or W. A D gene is named only where the DNA matches it firmly. A clone size is listed for some rows: how often the clone was seen (once, few, many), or a class if it is expanded.

clone size	D gene	V gene	J gene	CDR3 protein	CDR3 DNA
.	.	TRBV9	TRBJ1-2	CASSPLGPGNYGYTF	TGTGCCAGCAGCCCATTGGGGCCTGGTAACTATGGCTACACCTTC
few	.	TRBV9	TRBJ2-1	CASSVEYNEQFF	TGTGCCAGCAGCGTAGAATACAATGAGCAGTTCTTC
.	.	TRBV7-8	TRBJ1-2	CASSLEGINYGYTF	TGTGCCAGCAGCTTAGAAGGGATAAACTATGGCTACACCTTC
.	.	TRBV13	TRBJ2-1	CASSPTTPLGATSFRSYNEQFF	TGTGCCAGCAGCCCTACCACGCCATTAGGGGCAACCTCGTTTAGGTCCTACAATGAGCAGTTCTTC
.	TRBD1	TRBV11-2	TRBJ1-3	CASSSLGQASGNTIYF	TGTGCCAGCAGCTCATTGGGACAGGCCTCTGGAAACACCATATATTTT
.	TRBD1	TRBV6-5	TRBJ1-2	CASRPGQGNYGYTF	TGTGCCAGCAGACCGGGACAGGGGAACTATGGCTACACCTTC
.	.	TRBV6-2/TRBV6-3	TRBJ1-6	CASSYGLPPLHF	TGTGCCAGCAGTTACGGGCTGCCACCCCTCCACTTT
.	.	TRBV2	TRBJ2-1	CASSVWEDEQFF	TGTGCCAGCAGTGTTTGGGAGGATGAGCAGTTCTTC
.	TRBD1	TRBV5-1	TRBJ1-4	CASSYRGQGHLSSTNEKLFF	TGCGCCAGCAGCTACCGTGGACAGGGGCACCTTTCGTCAACTAATGAAAAACTGTTTTTT
once	.	TRBV29-1	TRBJ2-2	CSVDRQNTGELFF	TGCAGCGTTGACAGACAAAACACCGGGGAGCTGTTTTTT
.	.	TRBV12-3/TRBV12-4	TRBJ1-5	CASSSQTDQPQHF	TGTGCCAGCAGTTCCCAGACGGATCAGCCCCAGCATTTT
.	.	TRBV7-9	TRBJ1-6	CASRQSGATNSPLHF	TGTGCCAGCAGGCAAAGTGGGGCGACTAATTCACCCCTCCACTTT
.	.	TRBV12-3/TRBV12-4	TRBJ2-5	CATRRDPQETQYF	TGTGCCACCCGTCGAGATCCCCAAGAGACCCAGTACTTC
.	.	TRBV3-1/TRBV3-2	TRBJ1-5	CASSQGGSGQPQHF	TGTGCCAGCAGCCAAGGAGGGTCCGGTCAGCCCCAGCATTTT
.	TRBD1	TRBV19	TRBJ2-5	CASNTGVETQYF	TGTGCCAGTAACACAGGGGTTGAGACCCAGTACTTC
.	TRBD1	TRBV3-1/TRBV3-2	TRBJ1-1	CASRQTGVGAFF	TGTGCCAGCAGGCAGACAGGGGTGGGAGCTTTCTTT
.	.	TRBV5-4	TRBJ1-2	CASSRDGANYGYTF	TGTGCCAGCAGCCGGGACGGAGCTAACTATGGCTACACCTTC
.	TRBD1	TRBV5-6	TRBJ1-2	CASSATGQVNYGYTF	TGTGCCAGCAGCGCAACGGGACAGGTGAACTATGGCTACACCTTC
.	.	TRBV28	TRBJ2-7	CASSSRLEQYF	TGTGCCAGCAGTTCACGTCTGGAGCAGTACTTC
.	.	TRBV9	TRBJ2-7	CASSVTSGTYEQYF	TGTGCCAGCAGCGTGACTTCGGGGACCTACGAGCAGTACTTC
.	.	TRBV19	TRBJ2-7	CASSRADTGTEQYF	TGTGCCAGTAGTAGGGCCGATACAGGGACCGAGCAGTACTTC
.	TRBD1	TRBV19	TRBJ1-4	CASRYLRGPSAPNEKLFF	TGTGCCAGTAGGTACCTCAGGGGGCCCTCCGCACCTAATGAAAAACTGTTTTTT
.	.	TRBV6-2/TRBV6-3	TRBJ1-6	CASSRQSNSPLHF	TGTGCCAGCAGTCGGCAGTCGAATTCACCCCTCCACTTT
.	.	TRBV6-4	TRBJ2-5	CASITGLRYQETQYF	TGTGCCAGCATAACGGGACTCAGGTACCAAGAGACCCAGTACTTC
.	TRBD1	TRBV7-3	TRBJ2-3	CASSPRTQGADTQYF	TGTGCCAGCAGCCCCCGGACCCAGGGGGCTGATACGCAGTATTTT
.	TRBD1	TRBV11-3	TRBJ2-2	CASSSQGAGTGELFF	TGTGCCAGCAGCTCCCAGGGGGCAGGCACCGGGGAGCTGTTTTTT
.	.	TRBV6-5	TRBJ1-6	CASTPQANSPLHF	TGTGCCAGTACCCCCCAAGCGAATTCACCCCTCCACTTT
.	TRBD2	TRBV13	TRBJ2-1	CASMVTAGGYEQFF	TGTGCCAGCATGGTTACAGCGGGAGGGTATGAGCAGTTCTTC
.	.	TRBV5-1	TRBJ2-5	CASSLRSEEETQYF	TGCGCCAGCAGCTTGCGGTCTGAGGAAGAGACCCAGTACTTC
.	.	TRBV6-5	TRBJ2-7	CAISGTTYEQYF	TGTGCCATCTCCGGGACAACCTACGAGCAGTACTTC
.	.	TRBV12-3/TRBV12-4	TRBJ2-3	CASSRDLTQYF	TGTGCCAGCAGCCGGGATCTCACGCAGTATTTT